This T cell receptor beta chain comes out of a study of cytomegalovirus exposure and HLA in healthy donors listed by TCRdb under 2017. As for the study more broadly: The roughly 670 repertoires of the first cohort and the 95 to 150 validation repertoires were produced on the same platform, according to a later analysis. The aim of the study was to test whether cataloging public T cell receptors could identify signatures of past pathogen exposure. To predict cytomegalovirus infection status, the study brought together high-throughput TCR immunosequencing, statistical association of individual TCRs with disease status, and machine learning. In addition to the first cohort of hundreds of subjects, a separate validation cohort of 130 or so different subjects was used. The research as a whole found: A total of fewer than 200 TCR beta chains were listed by the study as associated with cytomegalovirus. The classifier was reported to diagnose cytomegalovirus status with high specificity and sensitivity in both the original cohort and the validation cohort. Three of the identified cytomegalovirus-associated TCR beta chains were confirmed in vitro to be specific for cytomegalovirus antigens. Most TCR sequences were seen in very few donors, while some public TCRs were found in many individuals. A later analysis lacked HLA typing for the validation cohort, so it scored co-occurrence in that cohort across all 110 or so repertoires. Subsequent analysis determined that TCRs grouped into clusters in the first cohort also showed a tendency toward co-occurrence across the approximately 110 validation repertoires, and 90% to 95% of cluster scores exceeded 0. The authors suggested that the approach could potentially be extended to other disease states and immunological phenotypes.

Separate from the roughly 660-subject first cohort, the validation cohort of about 110 subjects was the group to which the donors belonged. Receptors were amplified or captured by the immunoSEQ multiplex PCR assay. The original methods were these. A statistical classification framework was built for diagnosing cytomegalovirus status from the catalog of TCR beta chain sequences. Imported from immuneACCESS, the table was reduced by TCRdb to in-frame sequences with V and J called. These copies leave out some clones; in studies compared against another copy, an unresolved V gene accounts for under half, and the cause of the remainder is not known. D and trimming come from the DNA, and the V and J calls and clone size come from that table. For this sample there are approximately 120,000 clones; roughly 87% appear just once. The ten most abundant clones make up about 1.1% of the sample. As regards this clone: The specificity of this receptor is unknown. Within one base of it there is no much larger clone, and no base qualities were kept.

In the germline V gene, CDR1 corresponds to LGHNA and CDR2 to YSLEER. The V and J ends are trimmed by 4 bases and 9 bases, leaving 13 bases between them. Measured from the cysteine to the phenylalanine, the CDR3 is 13 residues long. Just CDR3 DNA is preserved here, 39 bases in frame from base 1. The clonotype comes from a woman under 30 in good health and CMV-seronegative. The sequence joins TRBV4-3 to TRBJ2-4; TRBD1 is a weak D gene call, 6 bases matching. The sample taken for sequencing was PBMCs. The DNA sequence is TGCGCCAGCAGCCCAGGGGAGCTGGGCATTCAGTACTTC. Its protein product is CASSPGELGIQYF.